The present T cell receptor beta chain was sequenced within a study of blood T cells in healthy people across ages (dated by TCRdb to the mid-2010s). For the wider study: In model experiments, template switching captured about one uniquely barcoded TCR beta cDNA molecule for every two T cells. The study measured age-related changes in TCR beta repertoire diversity using deep sequencing normalized with unique cDNA molecular identifiers. The donors were divided into four age groups: young (average around 16 years), middle-aged (about 39), aged (under 70) and long-lived (roughly 86). To avoid experimental bias, donors of different ages were distributed randomly across sequencing lanes. For two donors (one aged 18 to 30 and one aged 80 or older), the study analyzed two additional independent replicas of 1 million unique cDNA reads from the same blood draw. Results and caveats for the whole study, not just this receptor: The long-lived group showed more naive CD4+ T cells, fewer expanded clones and increased TCR diversity than the aged group, suggesting age selection. Observed TCR beta diversity per million T cells fell roughly linearly with age, and a significant reduction was already apparent by age roughly 40. The percentage of naive T cells measured by flow cytometry correlated strongly with observed TCR beta diversity. Total diversity estimates from one million sequenced T cells were considered lower bounds and underestimates. Donor CMV infection status was unknown, potentially confounding age-related changes in expanded clonotypes. Because profiling used bulk unsorted PBMCs, naive and antigen-experienced compartments could not be compared conclusively.

The roughly 38 donors, aged about 6 to 95 years, were systemically healthy Caucasian individuals from Russia. Each donor gave roughly 11 milliliters of peripheral blood, drawn into EDTA-treated Vacutainer tubes. Ficoll-Paque density-gradient centrifugation was used to isolate PBMCs, with at least 6 million obtained per sample. Total RNA was extracted from PBMCs with Trizol reagent, with at least 6 micrograms obtained per sample. For every donor, an aliquot of PBMCs went through flow cytometry to measure the percentages of naive CD45RAhigh/CD27high T cells. Counted from cysteine to phenylalanine, this CDR3 has 14 amino acids. Just the 42-base CDR3 DNA is kept, in frame starting at base 1. CDR1 and CDR2, looked up from the germline V gene, are ENHRY and SYGVKD. Relative to germline, V is missing 2 bases and J is missing 4 bases, with 4 bases of the junction outside any gene match. Library preparation was by 5' RACE. The reads were generated on an Illumina HiSeq 2500. A second roughly 6 to 11 cycle PCR used a sample-barcoded 5' primer and a J-beta primer mix. A unique molecular identifier was introduced onto each TCR beta cDNA molecule by a template-switch 5' adaptor carrying 12 random nucleotides. Each sample yielded at least 3 million CDR3-containing paired-end reads. First-strand cDNA was synthesized from all RNA with the Mint cDNA synthesis kit, primed by a TRBC-specific oligonucleotide. Following uracil-DNA glycosylase treatment, a first 18-cycle PCR with universal primers M1SS and BC2_uni_R was performed on all cDNA. The original methods were these. Normalization of each sample was performed by random selection of 1 million high-quality reads, each carrying a distinct molecular identifier. Instead of being binned into consensus sequences, reads with shared molecular identifiers were discarded. MiTCR, set to a Q25 quality threshold and the strictest error-elimination algorithm, was used for CDR3 identification, clonotype clustering and error correction. Lower-bound total TCR beta diversity was estimated with a nonparametric unseen species model using Euler transformation. Using fastp at Q25 and MiXCR, TCRdb reprocessed the public reads and kept productive beta chains. All rows with the same CDR3 protein become a single entry with the most common DNA and genes. The V and J calls were not made by the authors but by TCRdb's processing. In this sample the table shows over 1,500,000 distinct CDR3 sequences, about 50% of which occur a single time. The ten largest clonotypes hold about 2.1% of the sample.

On this clonotype: Its specific antigen is unknown. No much larger clone is present one base from it, and per-base qualities are unavailable.

Material: blood. The receptor's source is a woman in her thirties or forties in good health. This chain joins TRBV10-3 to TRBJ1-1; TRBD1 lines up with 7 middle nucleotides. DNA sequence: TGTGCCATCAGTGAGGAAACAGGGGCCACTGAAGCTTTCTTT. Translated, it reads CAISEETGATEAFF.